This TCR beta chain was identified in a study of Ad26.COV2.S vaccination and SARS-CoV-2 variants. Study-wide context: By the intramuscular route, Ad26.COV2.S was given once, or twice 56 days apart.

Study results and caveats: Marked by substantial breadth, spike-specific CD8+ and CD4+ T cell responses were reportedly seen after vaccination.

The CDR3 spans 11 residues. Deletions cut 3 bases from V and 1 base from J, with 4 bases between. Looked up from germline, CDR1 is SQVTM and CDR2 is ANQGSEA. In the case of this clone: Antigen unknown.

TCRdb's table, derived via immunoSEQ multiplex PCR, lists solely in-frame clones and lacks some. This sample yields hundreds of thousands of clones, of which roughly 85% are seen a single time; roughly 3.5% belongs to the top ten. Treatment meaning: over 15 received Ad26.COV2.S at low or high dose, single or two shots; about 5 received placebo; per-sample allocation not given. Sampling was done on day 63 after the first vaccine or placebo injection. An Ad26 vector expressing Wuhan-strain SARS-CoV-2 spike served as the vaccine. This TCR derives from a person between 18 and 60 years old who received the Ad26.COV2.S COVID-19 vaccine or a placebo. The material was peripheral blood, obtained in a trial of Ad26.COV2.S vaccine versus placebo. V and J are TRBV29-1 and TRBJ2-7; D remains ambiguous. The CDR3, as DNA: TGCAGCGTTGAGGAATCCTACGAGCAGTACTTC. It specifies CSVEESYEQYF.